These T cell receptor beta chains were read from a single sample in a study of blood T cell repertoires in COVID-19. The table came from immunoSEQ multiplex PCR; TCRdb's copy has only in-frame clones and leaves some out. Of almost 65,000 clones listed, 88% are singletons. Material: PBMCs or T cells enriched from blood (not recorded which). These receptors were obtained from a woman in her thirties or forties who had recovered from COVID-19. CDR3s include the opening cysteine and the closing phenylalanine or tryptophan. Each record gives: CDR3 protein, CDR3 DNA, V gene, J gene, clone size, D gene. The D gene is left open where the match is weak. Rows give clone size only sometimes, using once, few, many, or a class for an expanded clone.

CDR3aa: CASYRGSHGYTF
CDR3nt: TGTGCCAGCTACAGGGGTAGTCATGGCTACACCTTC
v_gene: TRBV6-5
j_gene: TRBJ1-2
abundance: -
d_gene: TRBD1

CDR3aa: CASSFWRGREDDEQFF
CDR3nt: TGTGCCAGCAGCTTCTGGCGGGGAAGAGAGGATGATGAGCAGTTCTTC
v_gene: TRBV11-2
j_gene: TRBJ2-1
abundance: -
d_gene: -

CDR3aa: CASRGPLAKNIQYF
CDR3nt: TGTGCCAGCAGGGGGCCACTAGCCAAAAACATTCAGTACTTC
v_gene: TRBV2
j_gene: TRBJ2-4
abundance: -
d_gene: -

CDR3aa: CASSLRASGGATYEQYF
CDR3nt: TGCGCCAGCAGCTTGAGAGCTAGCGGGGGGGCTACCTACGAGCAGTACTTC
v_gene: TRBV5-1
j_gene: TRBJ2-7
abundance: -
d_gene: TRBD2

CDR3aa: CASRSQGARSGYTF
CDR3nt: TGTGCCAGCAGGAGCCAGGGGGCGCGTTCTGGCTACACCTTC
v_gene: TRBV6-5
j_gene: TRBJ1-2
abundance: once
d_gene: TRBD1

CDR3aa: CASSLAGGHFGELFF
CDR3nt: TGTGCCAGCAGCTTAGCGGGGGGGCATTTCGGGGAGCTGTTTTTT
v_gene: TRBV11-2
j_gene: TRBJ2-2
abundance: -
d_gene: TRBD2

CDR3aa: CASSLAGGPSTQYF
CDR3nt: TGTGCCAGCAGCTTAGCGGGGGGGCCAAGTACGCAGTATTTT
v_gene: TRBV7-3
j_gene: TRBJ2-3
abundance: -
d_gene: TRBD2

CDR3aa: CASSYSGTGPNTEAFF
CDR3nt: TGTGCCAGCAGTTACTCCGGGACAGGCCCGAACACTGAAGCTTTCTTT
v_gene: TRBV6-2/TRBV6-3
j_gene: TRBJ1-1
abundance: -
d_gene: TRBD1

CDR3aa: CASSLAPGLHSGYTF
CDR3nt: TGTGCCAGCAGCTTAGCACCAGGGTTACATAGCGGCTACACCTTC
v_gene: TRBV7-2
j_gene: TRBJ1-2
abundance: -
d_gene: -

CDR3aa: CASSQSWGEGQPQHF
CDR3nt: TGCGCCAGCAGTCAATCGTGGGGGGAAGGTCAGCCCCAGCATTTT
v_gene: TRBV23-1
j_gene: TRBJ1-5
abundance: -
d_gene: -

CDR3aa: CASSLASQGSYEQYF
CDR3nt: TGTGCCAGCAGCTTGGCCTCGCAGGGCTCTTACGAGCAGTACTTC
v_gene: TRBV5-4
j_gene: TRBJ2-7
abundance: -
d_gene: -

CDR3aa: CASSPRWGQEYNEQFF
CDR3nt: TGTGCCAGCAGCCCACGGTGGGGACAGGAGTACAATGAGCAGTTCTTC
v_gene: TRBV11-2
j_gene: TRBJ2-1
abundance: -
d_gene: TRBD1

CDR3aa: CASSFRGGAGAYEQYF
CDR3nt: TGTGCCAGCAGCTTCCGCGGGGGGGCTGGGGCCTACGAGCAGTACTTC
v_gene: TRBV11-2
j_gene: TRBJ2-7
abundance: once
d_gene: TRBD2

CDR3aa: CASLTSGGYSDTQYF
CDR3nt: TGTGCCAGTCTCACCAGCGGGGGGTACTCAGATACGCAGTATTTT
v_gene: TRBV6-5
j_gene: TRBJ2-3
abundance: -
d_gene: TRBD2

CDR3aa: CASSLAFTGHEKLFF
CDR3nt: TGTGCCAGCAGCTTGGCTTTTACAGGCCATGAAAAACTGTTTTTT
v_gene: TRBV5-5
j_gene: TRBJ1-4
abundance: -
d_gene: -

CDR3aa: CASSLRLGAGVGDNEQFF
CDR3nt: TGTGCCAGCAGCTTAAGGTTAGGGGCGGGGGTTGGGGACAATGAGCAGTTCTTC
v_gene: TRBV11-2
j_gene: TRBJ2-1
abundance: -
d_gene: TRBD2

CDR3aa: CSVDNLGQGMHGYTF
CDR3nt: TGCAGCGTTGATAATCTCGGACAGGGGATGCATGGCTACACCTTC
v_gene: TRBV29-1
j_gene: TRBJ1-2
abundance: -
d_gene: TRBD1

CDR3aa: CASSWEGTRTDTQYF
CDR3nt: TGTGCCAGCAGTTGGGAGGGGACTAGAACAGATACGCAGTATTTT
v_gene: TRBV2
j_gene: TRBJ2-3
abundance: -
d_gene: TRBD2

CDR3aa: CATSDSRRPFETQYF
CDR3nt: TGTGCCACCAGTGATTCGAGGCGACCCTTTGAGACCCAGTACTTC
v_gene: TRBV24-1
j_gene: TRBJ2-5
abundance: -
d_gene: -

CDR3aa: CSVVGQGAQNEQYF
CDR3nt: TGCAGCGTTGTTGGGCAGGGGGCGCAAAACGAGCAGTACTTC
v_gene: TRBV29-1
j_gene: TRBJ2-7
abundance: -
d_gene: TRBD1

CDR3aa: CASSRTGAGANVLTF
CDR3nt: TGTGCCAGCAGCCGGACAGGGGCAGGGGCCAACGTCCTGACTTTC
v_gene: TRBV25-1
j_gene: TRBJ2-6
abundance: -
d_gene: TRBD1

CDR3aa: CASRGTGMNTEAFF
CDR3nt: TGTGCCAGCAGAGGGACAGGGATGAACACTGAAGCTTTCTTT
v_gene: TRBV6-4
j_gene: TRBJ1-1
abundance: -
d_gene: TRBD1

CDR3aa: CASTQGRALNTGELFF
CDR3nt: TGTGCCAGCACCCAAGGGAGGGCCTTGAACACCGGGGAGCTGTTTTTT
v_gene: TRBV9
j_gene: TRBJ2-2
abundance: -
d_gene: TRBD2

CDR3aa: CASSLMGQGNTEAFF
CDR3nt: TGTGCCAGCAGCTTAATGGGACAGGGGAACACTGAAGCTTTCTTT
v_gene: TRBV7-3
j_gene: TRBJ1-1
abundance: -
d_gene: TRBD1

CDR3aa: CASSILWTGFGNEQFF
CDR3nt: TGTGCCAGTAGTATCCTGTGGACAGGGTTTGGTAATGAGCAGTTCTTC
v_gene: TRBV19
j_gene: TRBJ2-1
abundance: -
d_gene: TRBD1

CDR3aa: CASSVVSSSGGEGQFF
CDR3nt: TGTGCCAGCAGCGTAGTCTCGTCTAGCGGGGGGGAAGGACAGTTCTTC
v_gene: TRBV9
j_gene: TRBJ2-1
abundance: -
d_gene: TRBD2

CDR3aa: CASTVAKNIQYF
CDR3nt: TGTGCCAGCACTGTAGCCAAAAACATTCAGTACTTC
v_gene: TRBV6-5
j_gene: TRBJ2-4
abundance: -
d_gene: -

CDR3aa: CASRRSGDAYEQYF
CDR3nt: TGTGCCAGCAGGAGATCGGGGGACGCCTACGAGCAGTACTTC
v_gene: TRBV6-5
j_gene: TRBJ2-7
abundance: -
d_gene: -

CDR3aa: CASSSARGRAYGYTF
CDR3nt: TGTGCCAGCAGCTCCGCCAGGGGACGAGCGTATGGCTACACCTTC
v_gene: TRBV5-4
j_gene: TRBJ1-2
abundance: -
d_gene: -

CDR3aa: CASSLGGVGQEEKLFF
CDR3nt: TGTGCCAGCAGCTTGGGCGGGGTAGGGCAGGAGGAAAAACTGTTTTTT
v_gene: TRBV5-4
j_gene: TRBJ1-4
abundance: -
d_gene: -

CDR3aa: CASSTTIRGHNQPQHF
CDR3nt: TGTGCCAGTAGTACTACCATCAGGGGGCACAATCAGCCCCAGCATTTT
v_gene: TRBV19
j_gene: TRBJ1-5
abundance: -
d_gene: TRBD1

CDR3aa: CASSLRAALQETQYF
CDR3nt: TGTGCCAGCAGCTTGCGAGCGGCCCTACAAGAGACCCAGTACTTC
v_gene: TRBV7-2
j_gene: TRBJ2-5
abundance: once
d_gene: -

CDR3aa: CASSRQSQETQYF
CDR3nt: TGTGCCAGCAGTCGACAGTCCCAAGAGACCCAGTACTTC
v_gene: TRBV12-3/TRBV12-4
j_gene: TRBJ2-5
abundance: -
d_gene: -

CDR3aa: CASSETSSGANVLTF
CDR3nt: TGTGCCAGCAGTGAGACTAGTTCTGGGGCCAACGTCCTGACTTTC
v_gene: TRBV6-1
j_gene: TRBJ2-6
abundance: -
d_gene: -

CDR3aa: CASSYSSVNTGELFF
CDR3nt: TGTGCCAGCAGTTACAGTAGCGTGAACACCGGGGAGCTGTTTTTT
v_gene: TRBV2
j_gene: TRBJ2-2
abundance: -
d_gene: -

CDR3aa: CASTGHRNTEAFF
CDR3nt: TGTGCCAGCACTGGACATAGAAACACTGAAGCTTTCTTT
v_gene: TRBV25-1
j_gene: TRBJ1-1
abundance: -
d_gene: -

CDR3aa: CASSESRAGVPEAFF
CDR3nt: TGCGCCAGCAGTGAGTCGAGGGCAGGGGTCCCTGAAGCTTTCTTT
v_gene: TRBV10-1
j_gene: TRBJ1-1
abundance: -
d_gene: -

CDR3aa: CASSLSARGYTEAFF
CDR3nt: TGCGCCAGCAGCTTGAGTGCCAGGGGATACACTGAAGCTTTCTTT
v_gene: TRBV5-1
j_gene: TRBJ1-1
abundance: -
d_gene: -

CDR3aa: CASSKNLASTGELFF
CDR3nt: TGTGCCAGCAGCAAAAACCTAGCGTCAACCGGGGAGCTGTTTTTT
v_gene: TRBV2
j_gene: TRBJ2-2
abundance: -
d_gene: -

CDR3aa: CASSPSAGSNEKLFF
CDR3nt: TGTGCCAGCTCACCATCGGCAGGCTCTAATGAAAAACTGTTTTTT
v_gene: TRBV18
j_gene: TRBJ1-4
abundance: -
d_gene: -

CDR3aa: CASSRTGVLDEQFF
CDR3nt: TGTGCCAGCAGCCGGACAGGGGTTCTTGATGAGCAGTTCTTC
v_gene: TRBV5-4
j_gene: TRBJ2-1
abundance: -
d_gene: TRBD1

CDR3aa: CASSLADTEAFF
CDR3nt: TGCGCCAGCAGCTTGGCGGACACTGAAGCTTTCTTT
v_gene: TRBV5-1
j_gene: TRBJ1-1
abundance: few
d_gene: -

CDR3aa: CASSNRREAFF
CDR3nt: TGTGCCAGCAGCAACAGGAGAGAAGCTTTCTTT
v_gene: TRBV3-1/TRBV3-2
j_gene: TRBJ1-1
abundance: -
d_gene: -

CDR3aa: CATSDNAGGPAGELFF
CDR3nt: TGTGCCACCAGTGATAATGCGGGGGGGCCAGCCGGGGAGCTGTTTTTT
v_gene: TRBV24-1
j_gene: TRBJ2-2
abundance: once
d_gene: TRBD2

CDR3aa: CASSPQRQVREKLFF
CDR3nt: TGTGCCAGCAGTCCCCAAAGACAGGTCCGTGAAAAACTGTTTTTT
v_gene: TRBV6-5
j_gene: TRBJ1-4
abundance: -
d_gene: -

CDR3aa: CASSFLANEQYF
CDR3nt: TGTGCCAGCAGTTTTCTAGCCAACGAGCAGTACTTC
v_gene: TRBV27
j_gene: TRBJ2-7
abundance: -
d_gene: -

CDR3aa: CASSLALGLAGAPADTQYF
CDR3nt: TGTGCCAGCAGCCTTGCATTGGGACTAGCGGGGGCTCCTGCGGATACGCAGTATTTT
v_gene: TRBV3-1/TRBV3-2
j_gene: TRBJ2-3
abundance: -
d_gene: TRBD2

CDR3aa: CASSQEGTRDYIGTDTQYF
CDR3nt: TGCGCCAGCAGCCAAGAGGGGACGCGGGACTACATCGGCACAGATACGCAGTATTTT
v_gene: TRBV4-1
j_gene: TRBJ2-3
abundance: -
d_gene: TRBD2

CDR3aa: CASSLAGYLDGYTF
CDR3nt: TGTGCCAGCAGCTTAGCCGGTTACCTGGATGGCTACACCTTC
v_gene: TRBV11-2
j_gene: TRBJ1-2
abundance: -
d_gene: -

CDR3aa: CASSLPGTPKETQYF
CDR3nt: TGCGCCAGCAGCTTGCCCGGGACACCTAAAGAGACCCAGTACTTC
v_gene: TRBV5-1
j_gene: TRBJ2-5
abundance: -
d_gene: -

CDR3aa: CASRNVQGDTGELFF
CDR3nt: TGCGCCAGCAGGAACGTTCAGGGTGACACCGGGGAGCTGTTTTTT
v_gene: TRBV5-1
j_gene: TRBJ2-2
abundance: few
d_gene: -

CDR3aa: CASSLSPSGLGEQFF
CDR3nt: TGTGCCAGCAGCTTGTCCCCTAGCGGCCTCGGTGAGCAGTTCTTC
v_gene: TRBV7-3
j_gene: TRBJ2-1
abundance: -
d_gene: TRBD2

CDR3aa: CASSLGLGSEQFF
CDR3nt: TGTGCCAGCAGCTTAGGCCTAGGTAGTGAGCAGTTCTTC
v_gene: TRBV7-3
j_gene: TRBJ2-1
abundance: -
d_gene: -

CDR3aa: CAIMARGSTDTQYF
CDR3nt: TGTGCCATCATGGCCAGGGGGAGCACAGATACGCAGTATTTT
v_gene: TRBV10-3
j_gene: TRBJ2-3
abundance: few
d_gene: TRBD1

CDR3aa: CASSLHHTTEAFF
CDR3nt: TGTGCCAGCAGCTTACATCATACCACTGAAGCTTTCTTT
v_gene: TRBV5-5
j_gene: TRBJ1-1
abundance: -
d_gene: -

CDR3aa: CAISEFSAGGAGNTIYF
CDR3nt: TGTGCCATCAGTGAGTTTTCGGCAGGGGGAGCAGGAAACACCATATATTTT
v_gene: TRBV10-3
j_gene: TRBJ1-3
abundance: once
d_gene: TRBD1

CDR3aa: CASSRPGTGSNEKLFF
CDR3nt: TGCGCCAGCAGTCGTCCCGGGACAGGGTCTAATGAAAAACTGTTTTTT
v_gene: TRBV4-1
j_gene: TRBJ1-4
abundance: -
d_gene: TRBD1

CDR3aa: CSASSGGELKLFF
CDR3nt: TGCAGTGCTAGTTCTGGGGGCGAGTTAAAACTGTTTTTT
v_gene: TRBV20-1
j_gene: TRBJ1-4
abundance: -
d_gene: -

CDR3aa: CSVGVSQGANGYTF
CDR3nt: TGCAGCGTTGGCGTCTCCCAGGGGGCTAACGGCTACACCTTC
v_gene: TRBV29-1
j_gene: TRBJ1-2
abundance: -
d_gene: TRBD1

CDR3aa: CAPRGRNQETQYF
CDR3nt: TGTGCCCCTAGGGGGCGGAACCAAGAGACCCAGTACTTC
v_gene: TRBV7-4
j_gene: TRBJ2-5
abundance: -
d_gene: TRBD1